The rows below give T cell receptor beta chains drawn from one sample of a study of T cell responses to AZD1222 COVID-19 vaccine. Sequencing used immunoSEQ multiplex PCR; TCRdb keeps in-frame clones, though not all of them. In the table there are 110,000 or so clones, roughly 89% of which are singletons. Material: peripheral blood, obtained 28 days after the second AZD1222 dose. Source of these receptors: an adult who received the AZD1222 COVID-19 vaccine. Each CDR3 is given with its conserved first and last residue. The D gene is left open where the match is weak. Some rows mark clone size as missing; the rest say once, few, many or name a class of expanded clone.

>TRBV6-4|TRBJ2-1|TRBD1|.
TGTGCCAGCAGTGTTGACAGGGGAGATGAGCAGTTCTTC
CASSVDRGDEQFF
>TRBV5-1|TRBJ1-2|.|.
TGCGCCAGCAGCTTCGACAGTTCTGGCTACACCTTC
CASSFDSSGYTF
>TRBV10-1|TRBJ1-1|TRBD1|.
TGCGCCAGCAGTGAAGGGGACAGGGGGGAAGCTTTCTTT
CASSEGDRGEAFF
>TRBV20-1|TRBJ2-2|.|.
TGCAGTGCCCCAAGTAGCGGGGAGCTGTTTTTT
CSAPSSGELFF
>TRBV5-1|TRBJ2-1|TRBD2|.
TGCGCCAGCAGCTTATCCGGGACTAGCGTTTACAATGAGCAGTTCTTC
CASSLSGTSVYNEQFF
>TRBV7-9|TRBJ1-1|.|.
TGTGCCAGCAGCACTCCGTCGAGCCTACTTAACACTGAAGCTTTCTTT
CASSTPSSLLNTEAFF
>TRBV9|TRBJ2-3|.|once
TGTGCCAGCAGCCTCCGACTAGGGACAAGCACAGATACGCAGTATTTT
CASSLRLGTSTDTQYF
>TRBV30|TRBJ1-2|TRBD1|once
TGTGCCTGGAGCCCAGGGGGTCTCTATGGCTACACCTTC
CAWSPGGLYGYTF
>TRBV6-4|TRBJ1-2|TRBD1|.
TGTGCCAGCAGGAGACAGGGGGCGAAATGGGGTGAATCCTATGGCTACACCTTC
CASRRQGAKWGESYGYTF
>TRBV10-1|TRBJ2-1|TRBD2|.
TGCGCCAGCAGTACTAGCGGGAGGGTGGATGAGCAGTTCTTC
CASSTSGRVDEQFF
>TRBV27|TRBJ2-6|TRBD1|.
TGTGCCAGCTCCTCCCCCCGGACAGGCCCTGGGGCCAACGTCCTGACTTTC
CASSSPRTGPGANVLTF
>TRBV4-1|TRBJ1-3|TRBD1|few
TGCGCCAGCAGCCAAGAAGTGACGGGACAGGGATCCGGAAACACCATATATTTT
CASSQEVTGQGSGNTIYF
>TRBV5-1|TRBJ2-7|.|.
TGCGCCAGCAGCTTGGGGGTGCTGAGCTCCTACGAGCAGTACTTC
CASSLGVLSSYEQYF
>TRBV7-9|TRBJ2-7|.|.
TGTGCCAGCAGCTTAGGCAGGGACCGCTTGGACTTC
CASSLGRDRLDF
>TRBV7-2|TRBJ2-4|TRBD2|.
TGTGCCAGCAGCTTTAGCGGGAGCGTAGCCAAAAACATTCAGTACTTC
CASSFSGSVAKNIQYF